This TCR beta chain originates from a study of blood T cell repertoires in COVID-19. Study-level background: From the United States, Italy and Spain came samples of acute and convalescent COVID-19.

In the original analysis: It was from reference gene primer amplification that nucleated cell counts were estimated. Generated by immunoSEQ multiplex PCR, the TCRdb table keeps only in-frame clones and is missing some. V, J and clone size are those of that table, while D and trimming were read from the DNA. The repertoire holds over 90,000 clones, just under 95% seen once, with roughly 1.9% in the top ten. V gave up 3 bases and J gave up 1 base, with 16 bases separating them. The CDR3 runs 16 residues. Germline V gene sequence: CDR1 GTSNPN, CDR2 SVGIG (reference sequence). Patients at the Seattle site were enrolled during active infection and followed longitudinally.

Input material: peripheral blood. The source is a woman between 50 and 59 years old with COVID-19, enrolled during active disease. This rearrangement joins TRBV30 to TRBJ1-5; tentatively, D is TRBD1 (6 bases). DNA of the CDR3: TGTGCCTGGAGCCCGTCCCTCCAGGGGAGCAATCAGCCCCAGCATTTT. This gives the protein CAWSPSLQGSNQPQHF.